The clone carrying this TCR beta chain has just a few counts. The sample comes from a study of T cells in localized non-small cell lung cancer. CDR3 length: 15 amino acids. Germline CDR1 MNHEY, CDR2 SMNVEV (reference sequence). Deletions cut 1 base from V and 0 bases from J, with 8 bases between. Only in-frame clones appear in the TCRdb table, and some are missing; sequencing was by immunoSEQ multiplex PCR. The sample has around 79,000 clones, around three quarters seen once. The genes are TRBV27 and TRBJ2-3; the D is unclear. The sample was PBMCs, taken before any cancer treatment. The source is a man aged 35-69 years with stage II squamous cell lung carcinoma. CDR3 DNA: TGTGCCAGCAGTTTATGGCCCCTGAGCACAGATACGCAGTATTTT. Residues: CASSLWPLSTDTQYF.